This T cell receptor beta chain is drawn from a study of CD8+ T cells in alopecia areata (dated by TCRdb to 2016 to 2019). About the investigation overall: Treated patients were enrolled in an open-label pilot trial of oral tofacitinib, 5 to 10 mg twice daily, for moderate-to-severe alopecia areata. Patients received tofacitinib for 6 to 18 months and were then followed off drug for 6 months to check for delayed response and recurrence. The SALT score, which quantifies the percentage of affected scalp surface area, was used to measure disease severity in treated patients. In both human patients and the C3H/HeJ mouse model, the study applied high-throughput TCRbeta sequencing to look at T cell clonal expansion in alopecia areata. On the human side, TCRbeta sequencing was run on scalp tissue and on sorted CD4+ and CD8+ peripheral blood T cells from healthy controls and from alopecia areata patients with either patchy or totalis/universalis disease. Biopsies were taken from tofacitinib-treated patients at baseline and again at 4 and 24 weeks into treatment, and several of those patients also had a later scalp biopsy. Scalp clonality was compared across normal scalp (n=4), patchy alopecia areata scalp (n=8), and alopecia totalis/universalis scalp (n=8). RNA was extracted with the PAXgene miRNA kit for fixed scalp, the miRNeasy kit for PBMCs, and the RNeasy kit for mouse skin. TCRbeta CDR3 regions were amplified by immunoSEQ multiplex PCR with 35 Vbeta forward and 13 Jbeta reverse primers. Summary of the overall study and its limitations: Compared with normal scalp, lesional scalp, particularly in alopecia totalis/universalis, had higher clonality and more expanded CD8+ clones, which suggests antigenic drive. Many expanded lesional clones persisted in scalp and blood during tofacitinib treatment, which may partly explain relapse after stopping treatment. Tofacitinib significantly decreased scalp clonality and the number of expanded CD8+ clones among the top 100 scalp clones. The treated cohort was small, with a single nonresponder, so links between baseline CD8+ expansion and response need larger studies. Compared with mice, TCR sequences shared between patients were less clear, possibly partly because of HLA diversity across the patient population. Resident alphabeta T cells in normal human skin are also sequenced, complicating scalp TCR repertoire analysis, unlike mouse skin dominated by gammadelta T cells.

The library came from the immunoSEQ multiplex PCR assay. RNA was extracted from all samples and reverse transcribed into cDNA, which served as template for TCR sequencing. SuperScript III was used for first-strand cDNA synthesis, primed with a 2:1 mix of oligo-dT and random hexamers. A synthetic immune receptor repertoire was used to gauge amplification bias, and whatever bias remained was removed computationally. As for how the authors treated the data: Raw reads were preprocessed to remove errors, and CDR3 was defined by IMGT conventions from the conserved cysteine to phenylalanine. To get clonality, Shannon entropy was normalized by log2 of the number of productive unique TCRs and the result was subtracted from 1. CD4 or CD8 identity of scalp clones was inferred by cross-referencing scalp TCRbeta sequences with sorted blood CD4 and CD8 repertoires. TCRdb carries this immuneACCESS record with in-frame sequences only. Its versions omit some clonotypes, under half of them owing to an unresolved V gene in the studies checked, with the rest unexplained. The V and J calls and clone size were taken over from that table, and D and trimming were inferred from the DNA. Within this sample are about 270,000 clones, with roughly 63% of them counted one time only. The top ten clones comprise 0.93% of the sample.

What this sample's treatment or condition label stands for: oral pan-JAK inhibitor, 5-10 mg twice daily. From alopecia areata patients, peripheral blood was collected along with lesional scalp punch biopsies. PBMCs were separated by density centrifugation and stained for CD3, CD4 and CD8, after which CD4+ and CD8+ T cells were sorted on a FACSAria. V is reduced by 4 bases and J by 0 bases, leaving a spacing of 11 bases between them. Counted from cysteine to phenylalanine, this CDR3 has 15 amino acids. CDR3 DNA is the only sequence kept; it has 45 bases, read in frame from the first base. For CDR1 and CDR2, the germline V gene lists SGDLS and YYNGEE. This clone has only a few counts. It has no known antigen specificity. Base qualities are not provided; no much larger clone lies one nucleotide away.

This chain is built from TRBV9 and TRBJ1-3; TRBD1 is possibly the D segment (6 matching bases). The receptor's source is a human donor with alopecia areata. The starting material was CD4+ T cells sorted from blood, obtained around week 53, from a patient treated with tofacitinib. CDR3 loop: CASSTTGISGNTIYF. The nucleotides read TGTGCCAGCAGCACCACAGGGATCTCTGGAAACACCATATATTTT. The variable domain in full, with residues beyond the CDR3 obtained from the reference TRBV9 and TRBJ1-3 genes, is DSGVTQTPKHLITATGQRVTLRCSPRSGDLSVYWYQQSLDQGLQFLIQYYNGEERAKGNILERFSAQQFPDLHSELNLSSLELGDSALYFCASSTTGISGNTIYFGEGSWLTVV.